This TCR beta chain came from a study of Tregs in tolerant kidney transplant recipients. Produced via immunoSEQ multiplex PCR; TCRdb's table is partial and in-frame only. The sample holds 60,000 or so clones, around 80% seen once. Sequenced input: CD4+ T cells from blood. The clonotype originates from a human donor in good health.

As DNA, the CDR3 is TGTGCCAGCAGTCCCCGGGGTCGGCAGTTCTTC. Translated: CASSPRGRQFF. The chain employs TRBV28 and TRBJ2-1, with a tentative D call TRBD2 (5 bases). Between the trimmed V and J ends, which lost 5 bases and 12 bases, there was a span of 11 bases. The CDR3 length is 11 residues. Germline CDR1 reads MDHEN; CDR2 reads SYDVKM.